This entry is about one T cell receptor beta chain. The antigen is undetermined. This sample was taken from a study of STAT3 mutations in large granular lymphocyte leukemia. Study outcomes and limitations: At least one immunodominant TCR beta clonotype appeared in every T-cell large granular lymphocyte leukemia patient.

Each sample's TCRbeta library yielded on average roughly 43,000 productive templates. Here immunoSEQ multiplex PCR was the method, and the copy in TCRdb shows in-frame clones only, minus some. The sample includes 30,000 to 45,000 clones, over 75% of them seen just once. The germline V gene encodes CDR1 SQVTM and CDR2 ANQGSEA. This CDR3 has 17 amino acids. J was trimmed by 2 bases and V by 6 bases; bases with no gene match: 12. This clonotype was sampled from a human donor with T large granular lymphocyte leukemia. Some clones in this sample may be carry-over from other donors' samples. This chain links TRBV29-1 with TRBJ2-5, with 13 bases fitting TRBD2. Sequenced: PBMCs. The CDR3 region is CSVLAPGLAGPQETQYF. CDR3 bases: TGCAGCGTGTTGGCCCCGGGACTAGCGGGACCGCAAGAGACCCAGTACTTC.